The next 25 T cell receptor beta chains were all read from a single sample in a study of cytomegalovirus exposure and HLA in healthy donors. Here immunoSEQ multiplex PCR was the method, and the copy in TCRdb shows in-frame clones only, minus some. The sample consists of 97,000 or so clones, roughly 89% of them appearing once. The sequencing sample was made of PBMCs. The origin of the receptors is a woman in her twenties or thirties in good health and CMV-seronegative.

With regard to this clone: At one end the junction does not follow the germline gene, possibly because of a read error. The chain combines TRBV6-1 with TRBJ2-7; tentatively, D is TRBD1 (6 bases). Germline V CDR1 and CDR2: MNHNS, SASEGT. The CDR3 has 11 residues. The DNA for the CDR3 is TGTGCCAGCAGTGTACTACCGGGACACGTCTTC. Amino acids: CASSVLPGHVF.

This chain uses TRBV5-1 with TRBJ1-2; 8 positions agree with TRBD1. Germline-derived CDR1 and CDR2 are SGHRS and YFSETQ. The CDR3 totals 12 residues. Losses at the gene ends were 4 bases for V and 6 bases for J; bases not matched to a gene: 2. The CDR3 DNA follows: TGCGCCAGCAGCATGACAGGGGATGGCTACACCTTC. Amino acids: CASSMTGDGYTF.

This clone came up a few times. The V gene is TRBV27, the J gene TRBJ2-7, with D possibly TRBD2 on 5 matching bases. V lost 2 bases and J lost 7, with 9 bases in between. CDR1 is MNHEY and CDR2 is SMNVEV in the germline V gene (reference sequence). CDR3 size: 12 residues. CDR3 nucleotides: TGTGCCAGCAGTTTAGAGGGTCGGGAGCAGTACTTC. This translates into CASSLEGREQYF.

This clone occurred once. The chain employs TRBV11-2 and TRBJ1-1; a possible D gene is TRBD1 (6 bases). The CDR3 totals 16 residues. Germline CDR1 and CDR2: SGHAT and FQNNGV. V lost 7 bases to trimming and J lost 0 bases, with 18 bases between them. The DNA for the CDR3 is TGTGCCAGCACCCAGGGGACCTTAAACTTGAACACTGAAGCTTTCTTT. As protein: CASTQGTLNLNTEAFF.

The J gene is TRBJ2-1, the V gene TRBV7-9; maybe TRBD1 (6 bases). Germline V CDR1 and CDR2: SEHNR, FQNEAQ (reference sequence). The CDR3 covers 12 residues. With 6 bases removed from V and 7 bases from J, the gap between germline ends came to 10 bases. The CDR3 bases are TGTGCCAGCAGTGGGCAGGGGAATGAGCAGTTCTTC. This codes for CASSGQGNEQFF.

The rearrangement uses TRBV19 and TRBJ1-5; TRBD1 agrees at 12 bases. CDR1 is LNHDA, CDR2 SQIVND, per germline (reference sequence). The CDR3 sequence is 16 residues long. The junction had 8 bases not matched to a gene; V was cut back by 6 bases and J by 5 bases. CDR3 DNA: TGTGCCAGTAGGGGACAGGGGGCGAGTTGGGATCAGCCCCAGCATTTT. This codes for CASRGQGASWDQPQHF.

This clone was seen only a few times. The V and J genes are TRBV10-3 and TRBJ2-1; 13 positions agree with TRBD2. V shed 2 bases and J 9 bases; nucleotides not matched to a gene: 4. CDR1 is ENHRY and CDR2 is SYGVKD in the germline V gene. The CDR3 runs to 15 residues. CDR3 in amino acids: CAISEGLAGASEQFF. The CDR3 DNA reads as TGTGCCATCAGTGAGGGACTAGCGGGAGCGAGTGAGCAGTTCTTC.

The chain has TRBV27 and TRBJ1-4; TRBD1 might be the D (6 bases). The CDR3 runs to 15 residues. In germline, CDR1 is MNHEY, CDR2 SMNVEV (reference sequence). The V end was cut by 5 bases, the J end by 6 bases, with 16 bases between. The CDR3 bases are TGTGCCAGCAGTAAGACAGGCGTGGGAGATGAAAAACTGTTTTTT. Protein sequence: CASSKTGVGDEKLFF.

The V and J genes are TRBV15 and TRBJ2-1; 10 positions agree with TRBD1. Germline V CDR1 and CDR2: LNHNV, YYDKDF (reference sequence). There are 14 residues in the CDR3. Germline trimming cut 6 bases from V and 1 base from J; bases unmatched to any gene: 0. The CDR3 protein is CATRGQGSYNEQFF. The CDR3, as DNA: TGTGCCACCAGGGGACAGGGGTCCTACAATGAGCAGTTCTTC.

The sample holds one count of this clone. J is TRBJ1-4 and V is TRBV2; D possibly corresponds to TRBD1 (5 bases). Looked up from germline, CDR1 is SNHLY and CDR2 is FYNNEI. This CDR3 has 14 amino acids. Between the trimmed V and J ends, which lost 6 bases and 7 bases, there was a span of 15 bases. Here the CDR3 reads CASRYRFGGEKLFF. CDR3 nucleotide sequence: TGTGCCAGCAGGTACAGGTTTGGCGGTGAAAAACTGTTTTTT.

The chain is built from TRBV7-2 and TRBJ2-7; TRBD1 might be the D (6 bases). V was cut by 5 bases and J by 9 bases, with 17 bases left in between. The CDR3 is 13 amino acids. Germline V CDR1 and CDR2: SGHTA, FQGNSA. CDR3 protein: CASSLDGTSGQYF. The CDR3 DNA reads TGTGCCAGCAGCCTCGACGGGACATCCGGGCAGTACTTC.

The J gene is TRBJ1-4, the V gene TRBV28; D may be TRBD1 (5 bases). Trimming removed 4 bases from V and 0 bases from J, with 9 bases in between. This CDR3 has 15 residues. The germline V gene has CDR1 MDHEN and CDR2 SYDVKM. The CDR3: CASSYRGATNEKLFF. The CDR3 DNA is TGTGCCAGCAGTTATAGGGGTGCAACTAATGAAAAACTGTTTTTT.

The chain couples TRBV7-2 to TRBJ2-3; D is ambiguous. CDR3 length: 14 amino acids. The V gene lost 2 bases and the J gene lost 4 bases, with 10 bases spanning the gap. Germline V lookup: CDR1 SGHTA, CDR2 FQGNSA. The CDR3 region is CASSLFQFADTQYF. The CDR3 coding sequence is TGTGCCAGCAGCTTATTCCAGTTTGCAGATACGCAGTATTTT.

This sequence joins TRBV11-2 and TRBJ2-5; unclear D gene. Germline V lookup: CDR1 SGHAT, CDR2 FQNNGV. V gave up 7 bases and J gave up 7 bases, with 10 bases separating them. The CDR3 is made up of 11 amino acids. The CDR3 protein is CASTSTGTQYF. CDR3 bases: TGTGCCAGCACCAGCACGGGGACCCAGTACTTC. The variable domain in full, with the rest retrieved from reference TRBV11-2 and TRBJ2-5, is EAGVAQSPRYKIIEKRQSVAFWCNPISGHATLYWYQQILGQGPKLLIQFQNNGVVDDSQLPKDRFSAERLKGVDSTLKIQPAKLEDSAVYLCASTSTGTQYFGPGTRLLVL.

The chain employs TRBV4-3 and TRBJ1-1; 7 bases fit TRBD1. The CDR3 totals 18 residues. In germline, CDR1 is LGHNA, CDR2 YSLEER. The V and J ends lost 0 bases and 0 bases, in that order; junction bases with no gene match: 10. CDR3 loop: CASSQDEGAAKMNTEAFF. The CDR3 nucleotides read TGCGCCAGCAGCCAAGACGAGGGGGCAGCGAAGATGAACACTGAAGCTTTCTTT.

The rearrangement links TRBV7-2 to TRBJ2-7; D possibly corresponds to TRBD2 (5 bases). CDR3 length: 12 amino acids. CDR1 and CDR2 (germline): SGHTA, FQGNSA. The ends were cut back, 7 bases at V and 2 bases at J, with 9 bases in the middle. Here the CDR3 reads CASTQRPYEQYF. The CDR3 DNA is TGTGCCAGCACCCAGCGGCCCTACGAGCAGTACTTC.

The chain links TRBV18 to TRBJ1-4, with 12 nucleotides matching TRBD1. The trim removed 3 bases at V and 6 bases at J, leaving 2 bases unmatched. CDR3 length: 15 residues. Germline V lookup: CDR1 KGHSH, CDR2 LQKENI. This chain's CDR3 is CASSPGTGGDEKLFF. In nucleotides, the CDR3 is TGTGCCAGCTCACCCGGGACAGGGGGCGATGAAAAACTGTTTTTT. The full variable domain, completed using reference TRBV18 and TRBJ1-4, is NAGVMQNPRHLVRRRGQEARLRCSPMKGHSHVYWYRQLPEEGLKFMVYLQKENIIDESGMPKERFSAEFPKEGPSILRIQQVVRGDSAAYFCASSPGTGGDEKLFFGSGTQLSVL.

The rearrangement uses TRBV2 and TRBJ2-7; D remains ambiguous. CDR1 and CDR2 from the germline V gene are SNHLY and FYNNEI. The CDR3 is 13 amino acids. V lost 8 bases and J lost 0, with 11 bases in between. The DNA for the CDR3 is TGTGCCAGCGAGGTTAGGAGCTCCTACGAGCAGTACTTC. It yields the protein CASEVRSSYEQYF. Complete variable domain (other parts from reference TRBV2 and TRBJ2-7): EPEVTQTPSHQVTQMGQEVILRCVPISNHLYFYWYRQILGQKVEFLVSFYNNEISEKSEIFDDQFSVERPDGSNFTLKIRSTKLEDSAMYFCASEVRSSYEQYFGPGTRLTVT.

The V call is TRBV4-2, the J call TRBJ1-1; tentatively, D is TRBD1 (6 bases). The CDR3 totals 14 residues. Trimming stripped 5 bases from V and 2 bases from J, with 12 bases between. Per germline, CDR1 LGHNA and CDR2 YNFKEQ. The CDR3 sequence is CASSAGGRNTEAFF. In DNA form, the CDR3 reads TGTGCCAGCAGCGCGGGGGGGCGTAACACTGAAGCTTTCTTT.

V gene TRBV6-4 combines with J gene TRBJ2-1, with 10 bases fitting TRBD2. The trim removed 4 bases at V and 2 bases at J, leaving 2 bases unmatched. This CDR3 spans 15 amino acids. In germline, CDR1 is MRHNA, CDR2 SNTAGT. CDR3 bases: TGTGCCAGCAGTGTCCTAGCGGGGGCCTACAATGAGCAGTTCTTC. It specifies CASSVLAGAYNEQFF.

The J gene is TRBJ1-5, the V gene TRBV7-9; unclear D gene. Trimming took 5 bases from V and 1 from J, leaving 12 bases between them. The length of the CDR3 is 15 residues. From germline, CDR1 is SEHNR and CDR2 FQNEAQ (reference sequence). CDR3 sequence (DNA): TGTGCCAGCAGCCCATCGGCGGGAAGCAATCAGCCCCAGCATTTT. As protein: CASSPSAGSNQPQHF.

The rearrangement joins TRBV2 to TRBJ2-5; 14 bases are shared with TRBD2. The germline V gene has CDR1 SNHLY and CDR2 FYNNEI. The CDR3 length is 16 residues. V dropped 4 bases and J dropped 6; count of bases not matched to a gene: 7. CDR3 protein: CASSATTSGGGKTQYF. Here the CDR3 DNA reads TGTGCCAGCAGTGCGACGACTAGCGGGGGGGGGAAGACCCAGTACTTC.

The chain links TRBV5-3 to TRBJ2-7; tentatively, D is TRBD1 (7 bases). TRBV5-3 is an ORF, and what it does is uncertain. This CDR3 is 14 amino acids long. V lost 4 bases and J lost 5, with 16 bases in between. The CDR3 nucleotides read TGTGCCAGAAGCCGCGGGACAGCCCCCCACGAGCAGTACTTC. This codes for CARSRGTAPHEQYF.

V gene TRBV5-1 combines with J gene TRBJ2-5; the D gene is possibly TRBD1 (6 bases). The V end was cut by 0 bases, the J end by 1 base, with 10 bases between. The CDR3 is made up of 15 amino acids. Germline V CDR1 and CDR2: SGHRS, YFSETQ. CDR3 in amino acids: CASSLVQGPQETQYF. The CDR3 DNA sequence: TGCGCCAGCAGCTTGGTGCAGGGGCCCCAAGAGACCCAGTACTTC.

The chain is built from TRBV27 and TRBJ2-6; 8 bases line up with TRBD1. Trimming removed 6 bases from V and 4 bases from J; junction bases left unmatched: 14. This CDR3 has 18 residues. Germline CDR1 and CDR2: MNHEY and SMNVEV (reference sequence). CDR3: CASRPYGQGLTGANVLTF. CDR3 coding DNA: TGTGCCAGCAGGCCATACGGACAGGGTTTAACCGGGGCCAACGTCCTGACTTTC.